This T cell receptor beta chain was obtained from a study of metastatic and nonmetastatic thyroid tumors (dated by TCRdb to the early 2020s). About the full investigation: Repertoires were compared across peripheral blood and tumor or nodule tissue samples from malignant and benign thyroid patients.

A word on this clone: There is no known antigen for this receptor. Base quality data are lacking; no much larger clone is found one base away.

The study at large found these results: TCR beta diversity was reported as significantly higher in malignant tumors than in benign nodules, in both blood and tumor samples.

The library was built by means of PCR. Sequencing instrument: Illumina HiSeq 4000. The TCR beta-chain CDR3 region of each patient was profiled by high-throughput sequencing. The paper's data handling went like this. Drawing on CDR3 differences between clinicopathological groups, the researchers built a classifier meant to tell apart patients with distant-metastatic papillary thyroid cancer. To measure repertoire diversity the researchers used the Shannon index, while the Morisita-Horn index served to gauge how similar the tumor and blood repertoires were. TCRdb reprocessing: public reads trimmed at Q25 with fastp, clones called with MiXCR, in-frame beta chains kept. TCRdb's processing, not the authors', yielded these V and J calls. The sample table contains 89,000 or so clones; only one count was recorded for 8% to 9.5% of them. The ten largest account for 8.8% of the sample. The CDR3 runs 14 amino acids, cysteine and phenylalanine included. Just the 42-base CDR3 DNA is kept, in frame starting at base 1. From the germline V gene, CDR1 is MGHRA and CDR2 is YSYEKL. Cut back by 1 base and 5 bases, the V and J ends lie 12 bases apart.

None of the patients had been given any treatment before thyroid surgery. The study retrospectively analysed patient clinical samples collected from the early 2010s to the late 2010s using T-cell receptor beta sequencing. The receptor chain draws on TRBV4-1 and TRBJ2-7; no D gene can be assigned with confidence. Sequencing was performed on blood. The sequence was collected from a female donor with papillary thyroid cancer or a benign thyroid nodule (not recorded which). Some clones in this sample may be carry-over from other donors' samples. The CDR3 here reads CASSQVVLLDEQYF. The DNA sequence reads TGCGCCAGCAGCCAAGTAGTCCTGCTGGACGAGCAGTACTTC.